These 17 T cell receptor beta chains share one sample of origin, sequenced in a study. TCRdb ran MiXCR on the 5' RACE reads and lists one entry per CDR3 protein. The sample includes 5,000 to 7,000 distinct CDR3 sequences, about 50% of them seen just once. What was sequenced was memory CD4+ T cells sorted from blood. This sample's subset: memory CD4+ T cells, CD4+CD45RO+CD25-. These receptors were taken from a female donor with breast cancer.

A single count supports this clonotype. The V gene is TRBV5-1, the J gene TRBJ2-7; D is possibly TRBD2 (5 bases). Germline V CDR1 and CDR2: SGHRS, YFSETQ. The CDR3 covers 13 residues. V shed 2 bases and J shed 10 bases, with 16 bases lying between them. The CDR3 DNA reads TGCGCCAGCAGCTTTGGACGGGGATACGTTCAGTACTTC. Protein product: CASSFGRGYVQYF. The whole variable domain, remainder taken from reference TRBV5-1 and TRBJ2-7, is KAGVTQTPRYLIKTRGQQVTLSCSPISGHRSVSWYQQTPGQGLQFLFEYFSETQRNKGNFPGRFSGRQFSNSRSEMNVSTLELGDSALYLCASSFGRGYVQYFGPGTRLTVT.

The chain employs TRBV5-1 and TRBJ2-1; D ambiguous. CDR3 length equals 15 residues. Trimming shortened V by 7 bases and J by 0 bases, and 14 bases separated the two germline ends. The V gene's germline CDR1 is SGHRS and CDR2 YFSETQ. Here the CDR3 DNA reads TGCGCCAGCTGCCCTTACCCGAGCTCCTACAATGAGCAGTTCTTC. Amino acids: CASCPYPSSYNEQFF.

The chain couples TRBV14 to TRBJ1-2; D remains unclear. CDR3 length: 12 residues. The germline V gene has CDR1 SGHDN and CDR2 FVKESK. The V gene lost 0 bases and the J gene lost 7 bases, with 6 bases spanning the gap. The CDR3 DNA reads TGTGCCAGCAGCCAAGATGTGGCTGGCTACACCTTC. Translated: CASSQDVAGYTF.

In nucleotides, the CDR3 is TGTGCCAGCAGCAGGACGTACACCCAAGAGACCCAGTACTTC. Translation: CASSRTYTQETQYF. The rearrangement joins TRBV5-6 to TRBJ2-5; D not certain. Germline loops: CDR1 SGHDT, CDR2 YYEEEE. V dropped 4 bases and J dropped 1 base, with 11 bases sitting between them. This CDR3 is built from 14 residues.

The gene calls are TRBV20-1 and TRBJ2-5, with a possible D match to TRBD1 (6 bases). This CDR3 is 15 amino acids long. V dropped 4 bases and J dropped 0 bases, with 15 bases sitting between them. The germline gives CDR1 DFQATT, CDR2 SNEGSKA (reference sequence). CDR3 loop: CSAKNRAMYQETQYF. In DNA form, the CDR3 reads TGCAGTGCTAAGAACAGGGCTATGTACCAAGAGACCCAGTACTTC.

V gene TRBV27 combines with J gene TRBJ1-1; 10 nucleotides match TRBD1. The CDR3 is 14 amino acids. The trim removed 6 bases at V and 4 bases at J, leaving 5 bases unmatched. Germline V gene lookup returns CDR1 MNHEY and CDR2 SMNVEV (reference sequence). The CDR3: CASRSRQGATEAFF. DNA of the CDR3: TGTGCCAGCAGATCGAGACAGGGGGCCACTGAAGCTTTCTTT.

This clonotype was detected once. The V and J genes are TRBV20-1 and TRBJ1-4, with unresolved D. The CDR3 contains 14 residues. CDR1 and CDR2 (germline): DFQATT, SNEGSKA (reference sequence). Trimming shortened V by 4 bases and J by 10 bases, and 19 bases separated the two germline ends. The CDR3 DNA sequence: TGCAGTGCTATGGGCCTAAATGATGGTGTAAAACTGTTTTTT. It encodes CSAMGLNDGVKLFF.

The chain employs TRBV5-1 and TRBJ2-1, with TRBD1 as a possible D gene (6 bases). Trimming left V 2 bases short and J 4 bases short, with 16 bases between. The CDR3 runs to 16 residues. Germline V lookup: CDR1 SGHRS, CDR2 YFSETQ. DNA for the CDR3: TGCGCCAGCAGCTTAAACAGGGCGATGGGGTACAATGAGCAGTTCTTC. Translating gives CASSLNRAMGYNEQFF.

V gene TRBV20-1 combines with J gene TRBJ1-2; D uncertain. The V end lost 0 bases, the J end lost 1 base, and 6 bases lay between the germline ends. CDR1 and CDR2 from the germline V gene are DFQATT and SNEGSKA (reference sequence). This CDR3 spans 13 amino acids. The CDR3 is CSAREQINYGYTF. Here the CDR3 DNA reads TGCAGTGCTAGAGAACAGATTAACTATGGCTACACCTTC.

V is TRBV10-3 and J is TRBJ2-1; 8 bases match TRBD2. This CDR3 contains 14 residues. V lost 5 bases, J lost 7 bases, and 7 bases stayed unmatched. CDR1 is ENHRY and CDR2 is SYGVKD in the germline V gene. The CDR3 DNA is TGTGCCATCAGTCCAGCGGGGGCCCGAAATGAGCAGTTCTTC. Its translation is CAISPAGARNEQFF.

This chain links TRBV4-1 with TRBJ2-5; 11 positions match TRBD2. The V segment lost 3 bases and the J segment 5 bases; nucleotides outside the gene matches: 5. The CDR3 covers 15 residues. Per the germline V gene, CDR1 is MGHRA and CDR2 is YSYEKL. Here the CDR3 reads CASSHDGLAGETQYF. The CDR3 DNA follows: TGCGCCAGCAGCCACGACGGACTAGCGGGTGAGACCCAGTACTTC.

The rearrangement joins TRBV20-1 to TRBJ1-1; unclear D gene. The germline V gene has CDR1 DFQATT and CDR2 SNEGSKA (reference sequence). Trimming removed 3 bases at V and 1 base at J, with 6 bases between. This CDR3 is built from 12 residues. The CDR3 nucleotides read TGCAGTGCTAGTGCGGGGAACACTGAAGCTTTCTTT. It is translated as CSASAGNTEAFF.

A remark on this clonotype: One junction end does not reproduce the germline sequence, and a read error may be involved. The chain uses TRBV27 and TRBJ1-5; possibly TRBD1 for D (5 bases). Germline CDR1 and CDR2: MNHEY and SMNVEV (reference sequence). This CDR3 is 15 amino acids long. The CDR3 region is CAGSLSHGGGQPQHF. CDR3 sequence (DNA): TGTGCCGGCAGTTTATCTCACGGGGGAGGACAGCCCCAGCATTTT.

The J gene is TRBJ2-3, the V gene TRBV11-2; D may be TRBD1 (5 bases). The germline gives CDR1 SGHAT, CDR2 FQNNGV. This CDR3 spans 14 amino acids. Trimming shortened V by 4 bases and J by 2 bases, and 10 bases separated the two germline ends. CDR3 nucleotides: TGTGCCAGCAGCTCTCAGACAGTCACAGATACGCAGTATTTT. Its translation: CASSSQTVTDTQYF. Using reference TRBV11-2 and TRBJ2-3 for the parts outside the CDR3, the full variable domain is EAGVAQSPRYKIIEKRQSVAFWCNPISGHATLYWYQQILGQGPKLLIQFQNNGVVDDSQLPKDRFSAERLKGVDSTLKIQPAKLEDSAVYLCASSSQTVTDTQYFGPGTRLTVL.

The chain is built from TRBV4-2 and TRBJ2-2; 7 bases align to TRBD2. This CDR3 contains 16 residues. After removal of 0 bases from V and 5 bases from J, the junction contained 6 bases not matched to a gene. CDR1 and CDR2 (germline): LGHNA, YNFKEQ. In nucleotides, the CDR3 is TGTGCCAGCAGCCAAGAGGGCAGGACTAGAACCGGGGAGCTGTTTTTT. Its protein product is CASSQEGRTRTGELFF.

This clonotype was detected only a few times. V usage is TRBV20-1 and J usage is TRBJ2-5; D is possibly TRBD2 (5 bases). V lost 5 bases and J lost 5, with 9 bases in between. The CDR3 sequence is 11 residues long. Germline V gene sequence: CDR1 DFQATT, CDR2 SNEGSKA (reference sequence). The CDR3 loop reads CSAEGFETQYF. In nucleotides, the CDR3 is TGCAGTGCTGAGGGATTTGAGACCCAGTACTTC.

CDR3 protein: CSASRAPGETEAFF. DNA of the CDR3: TGCAGTGCTTCCCGGGCCCCTGGGGAAACTGAAGCTTTCTTT. The chain couples TRBV20-1 to TRBJ1-1, with unresolved D. Trimming left V 5 bases short and J 5 bases short, with 18 bases between. The CDR3 sequence is 14 residues long. Germline V gene sequence: CDR1 DFQATT, CDR2 SNEGSKA (reference sequence).